These 25 T cell receptor beta chains share one sample of origin, sequenced in a study of Graves' ophthalmopathy and Graves' hyperthyroidism. TCR beta CDR3 regions were amplified from RNA transcripts. HTBI-primed RT-PCR formed the first round, and a multiplex PCR formed the second. Each CDR3 protein gets one entry after TCRdb re-called the multiplex PCR reads with MiXCR. This table holds about 370,000 distinct CDR3 sequences, 18% found once. Sequenced input: peripheral blood. The receptors come from a young woman with Graves' ophthalmopathy.

The sample holds many counts of this clonotype. The chain uses TRBV27 and TRBJ1-3; possibly TRBD1 for D (6 bases). This CDR3 contains 14 residues. Trimming removed 5 bases from V and 4 bases from J, with 12 bases in between. CDR1 MNHEY and CDR2 SMNVEV come from the germline V gene (reference sequence). The CDR3 sequence: CASSQQGWGNTIYF. In nucleotides, the CDR3 is TGTGCCAGCAGTCAACAGGGATGGGGAAACACCATATATTTT.

Ten or more counts support this clonotype. This chain links TRBV6-1 with TRBJ1-5; no firm D call. Germline CDR1 MNHNS, CDR2 SASEGT. The CDR3 contains 13 residues. Trimming shortened V by 3 bases and J by 5 bases, and 8 bases separated the two germline ends. The CDR3 bases are TGTGCCAGCAGTGATTGGGTGGATCAGCCCCAGCATTTT. Its protein product is CASSDWVDQPQHF.

This clonotype has at least ten counts. This chain connects TRBV20-1 to TRBJ1-1, with D hard to call. V dropped 5 bases and J dropped 0 bases, with 13 bases sitting between them. Germline V lookup: CDR1 DFQATT, CDR2 SNEGSKA (reference sequence). The CDR3 is 14 residues long. In DNA form, the CDR3 reads TGCAGTGCTCCGAATGCGCTTATGAACACTGAAGCTTTCTTT. This gives the protein CSAPNALMNTEAFF.

Many counts were recorded for this clonotype. This sequence joins TRBV3-1 and TRBJ1-1, with 9 bases that match TRBD1. Per the germline V gene, CDR1 is LGHDT and CDR2 is YNNKEL (reference sequence). V shed 6 bases and J 4 bases; nucleotides not matched to a gene: 6. This CDR3 spans 14 amino acids. CDR3 coding DNA: TGTGCCAGCAGACGGACAGGGGATGGCACTGAAGCTTTCTTT. This sequence encodes CASRRTGDGTEAFF. Using reference TRBV3-1 and TRBJ1-1 for the parts outside the CDR3, the full variable domain is DTAVSQTPKYLVTQMGNDKSIKCEQNLGHDTMYWYKQDSKKFLKIMFSYNNKELIINETVPNRFSPKSPDKAHLNLHINSLELGDSAVYFCASRRTGDGTEAFFGQGTRLTVV.

This clonotype was seen repeatedly, ten times or more. The chain uses TRBV11-2 and TRBJ2-7, with D uncertain. The CDR3 spans 13 residues. V was clipped by 5 bases and J by 4 bases, with 12 bases between them. Germline V gene data show CDR1 as SGHAT and CDR2 as FQNNGV. CDR3 sequence (DNA): TGTGCCAGCAGCGGAACGCGCGGTTACGAGCAGTACTTC. Amino acids: CASSGTRGYEQYF.

This clonotype was counted many times. The rearrangement joins TRBV15 to TRBJ2-7, with 9 bases matching TRBD1. The trim removed 8 bases at V and 2 bases at J, leaving 4 bases unmatched. The CDR3 totals 13 residues. Germline loops: CDR1 LNHNV, CDR2 YYDKDF (reference sequence). This chain's CDR3 is CATSTGGPYEQYF. In DNA form, the CDR3 reads TGTGCCACCTCGACAGGGGGGCCCTACGAGCAGTACTTC.

The chain combines TRBV6-2 or TRBV6-3 with TRBJ1-1; D may be TRBD1 (5 bases). The CDR3 contains 13 residues. Germline V lookup: CDR1 MNHEY, CDR2 SVGEGT. Trimming left V 7 bases short and J 3 bases short, with 12 bases between. CDR3 loop: CASTWDGDTEAFF. DNA of the CDR3: TGTGCCAGCACGTGGGACGGCGACACTGAAGCTTTCTTT.

At least ten counts were recorded for this clonotype. The chain carries TRBV6-5 and TRBJ1-2; TRBD1 aligns across 10 bases. CDR1 and CDR2 (germline): MNHEY, SVGAGI. Trimming removed 2 bases from V and 5 bases from J; junction bases left unmatched: 8. This CDR3 is built from 16 residues. The DNA for the CDR3 is TGTGCCAGCAGTTACCCCACCCGGGACAGGGGATATGGCTACACCTTC. Protein: CASSYPTRDRGYGYTF.

This clonotype showed up many times. The V gene is TRBV20-1, the J gene TRBJ2-7; possibly TRBD2 for D (5 bases). The CDR3 is 14 amino acids. Germline V CDR1 and CDR2: DFQATT, SNEGSKA (reference sequence). V was cut by 6 bases and J by 4 bases, with 19 bases left in between. The CDR3 here is CSAIPRTQFYEQYF. DNA for the CDR3: TGCAGTGCGATTCCACGGACTCAGTTTTACGAGCAGTACTTC.

In its sample, this clonotype was seen many times. This chain joins TRBV27 and TRBJ1-3; possible D gene TRBD1, 5 bases. The germline CDR1 and CDR2 sequences are MNHEY and SMNVEV (reference sequence). Trimming pared 3 bases from V and 2 bases from J, leaving 14 bases between. The CDR3 is 16 residues long. The CDR3 region has the DNA TGTGCCAGCAGTTTGGGACCCACGGGTACTGGAAACACCATATATTTT. Encoded protein: CASSLGPTGTGNTIYF.

This clonotype showed up many times. The rearrangement joins TRBV10-3 to TRBJ1-5; TRBD1 is a possible D gene (6 bases). V was clipped by 6 bases and J by 1 base, with 16 bases between them. Germline V CDR1 and CDR2: ENHRY, SYGVKD. The CDR3 extends over 16 amino acids. As DNA, the CDR3 is TGTGCCATCAGCAACCAACAGGGAAGGAGCAATCAGCCCCAGCATTTT. This encodes CAISNQQGRSNQPQHF.

This clonotype was picked up a small number of times. This chain links TRBV5-1 with TRBJ2-2; 8 nucleotides line up with TRBD1. The length of the CDR3 is 16 residues. CDR1 SGHRS and CDR2 YFSETQ come from the germline V gene. V was clipped by 2 bases and J by 5 bases; unmatched bases: 8. The CDR3 bases are TGCGCCAGCAGCTTATCAGGGACAGGACGGACCGGGGAGCTGTTTTTT. Translated, it gives CASSLSGTGRTGELFF.

At least ten counts were recorded for this clonotype. The chain links TRBV12-3 or TRBV12-4 to TRBJ2-7, with D perhaps TRBD1 (7 bases). The CDR3 length is 18 residues. V was pared by 4 bases and J by 1 base, with 23 bases between. The CDR3 DNA follows: TGTGCCAGCAGTTCTACAGGGGACCCAACTAGCCTGTCCTACGAGCAGTACTTC. Translating gives CASSSTGDPTSLSYEQYF.

Ten or more counts support this clonotype. The rearrangement joins TRBV20-1 to TRBJ2-7; TRBD2 matches 10 bases. The CDR3 covers 17 residues. V lost 3 bases and J lost 0; bases outside the gene matches: 11. Germline V lookup: CDR1 DFQATT, CDR2 SNEGSKA (reference sequence). DNA for the CDR3: TGCAGTGCTAGTCCCCGGACTAGCGGTTTGGGCTCCTACGAGCAGTACTTC. Translated, it gives CSASPRTSGLGSYEQYF.

This clonotype was recorded many times. The V and J genes are TRBV6-5 and TRBJ1-1; 8 bases align to TRBD1. The V gene's germline CDR1 is MNHEY and CDR2 SVGAGI. V lost 0 bases to trimming and J lost 4 bases; unmatched junction nucleotides: 4. The CDR3 is 15 residues long. In DNA, the CDR3 is TGTGCCAGCAGTTACTCAGCACAGGGGGTCACTGAAGCTTTCTTT. Its translation: CASSYSAQGVTEAFF.

This clonotype was picked up many times. The CDR3 coding sequence is TGTGCCAGCAGTTACTCCTCGAGAAACTATGGCTACACCTTC. Its translation is CASSYSSRNYGYTF. The chain links TRBV6-5 to TRBJ1-2; the D is unclear. From germline, CDR1 is MNHEY and CDR2 SVGAGI. The V end lost 0 bases, the J end lost 2 bases, and 7 bases lay between the germline ends. The CDR3 contains 14 residues.

This clonotype has a count of ten or more. The chain joins TRBV12-3 or TRBV12-4 to TRBJ2-7; the match to TRBD2 covers 13 bases. The junction had 6 bases not matched to a gene; V was cut back by 4 bases and J by 3 bases. This CDR3 is built from 16 residues. CDR3 DNA: TGTGCCAGCAGTTCTTCAGGGACTAGCGGGAACTACGAGCAGTACTTC. This sequence encodes CASSSSGTSGNYEQYF.

The CDR3 bases are TGTGCCAGCAGTGAAGGAGTCGAAAATTCACCCCTCCACTTT. This gives the protein CASSEGVENSPLHF. The chain links TRBV2 to TRBJ1-6; D is ambiguous. The CDR3 sequence is 14 residues long. V was cut by 1 base and J by 7 bases, with 8 bases left in between. Germline CDR1 and CDR2: SNHLY and FYNNEI.

This clonotype has a count of ten or more. The chain recombines TRBV7-8 with TRBJ1-1; D remains ambiguous. The CDR3 extends over 14 amino acids. Per the germline V gene, CDR1 is SGHVS and CDR2 is FQNEAQ. Between the trimmed V and J ends, which lost 2 bases and 1 base, there was a span of 8 bases. CDR3 protein: CASSLKTGNTEAFF. The CDR3 bases are TGTGCCAGCAGCTTAAAAACGGGGAACACTGAAGCTTTCTTT.

This clonotype was observed many times. This chain links TRBV7-2 with TRBJ1-5; 7 bases align to TRBD1. The ends lost 5 bases at V and 15 bases at J; junction bases unmatched: 10. Germline V gives CDR1 SGHTA, CDR2 FQGNSA. The CDR3 is made up of 12 amino acids. In DNA, the CDR3 is TGTGCCAGCAGCCCTAAACCGGGACAGCCGCATTTT. It encodes CASSPKPGQPHF.

This clonotype appeared many times. The rearrangement uses TRBV11-2 and TRBJ1-6; D is ambiguous. CDR1 and CDR2 from the germline V gene are SGHAT and FQNNGV. V shed 5 bases and J shed 15 bases, with 11 bases lying between them. The CDR3 has 11 amino acids. Here the CDR3 reads CASSPAKYLHF. The CDR3 bases are TGTGCCAGCAGCCCCGCTAAGTACCTCCACTTT.

The table lists this clonotype with many counts. V usage is TRBV28 and J usage is TRBJ1-5, with TRBD1 as a possible D gene (6 bases). This CDR3 has 15 residues. Per the germline V gene, CDR1 is MDHEN and CDR2 is SYDVKM. The V end lost 6 bases, the J end lost 4 bases, and 16 bases lay between the germline ends. The DNA of the CDR3 is TGTGCCAGCAGACCTACAGGGTGGGATAATCAGCCCCAGCATTTT. Amino acid sequence: CASRPTGWDNQPQHF.

This clonotype was recorded at least ten times. This chain links TRBV6-2 or TRBV6-3 with TRBJ2-5; possibly TRBD1 for D (5 bases). V lost 5 bases and J lost 4, with 17 bases in between. Looked up from germline, CDR1 is MNHEY and CDR2 is SVGEGT. The CDR3 extends over 15 amino acids. The CDR3 DNA reads TGTGCCAGCAGTCGCTGGATCGTTGACAGAGAGACCCAGTACTTC. This codes for CASSRWIVDRETQYF.

This clonotype showed up many times. V usage is TRBV19 and J usage is TRBJ1-1; D possibly corresponds to TRBD1 (5 bases). There are 13 residues in the CDR3. V shed 3 bases and J shed 4 bases, with 9 bases lying between them. CDR1 and CDR2 from the germline V gene are LNHDA and SQIVND (reference sequence). The CDR3 is CASSIRGATEAFF. CDR3 DNA sequence: TGTGCCAGTAGTATTAGAGGGGCCACTGAAGCTTTCTTT.

In this sample, this clonotype turned up a few times. V and J are TRBV6-2 or TRBV6-3 and TRBJ1-1; perhaps TRBD1 as D (6 bases). CDR3 length: 15 residues. Germline V gene lookup returns CDR1 MNHEY and CDR2 SVGEGT. The V gene lost 5 bases and the J gene lost 1 base, with 14 bases spanning the gap. CDR3 residues: CASSRLGAWNTEAFF. CDR3 DNA: TGTGCCAGCAGTAGGCTGGGGGCGTGGAACACTGAAGCTTTCTTT.